The next 20 T cell receptor beta chains were all read from a single sample in a study of T cell responses to AZD1222 COVID-19 vaccine. Sequencing used immunoSEQ multiplex PCR; TCRdb keeps in-frame clones, though not all of them. This table holds 90,000 to 120,000 clones, about 92% found once. The sequencing here drew on peripheral blood, taken on day 0 of MenACWY control vaccination. All receptors come from an adult in good health.

This chain joins TRBV2 and TRBJ1-2, with D perhaps TRBD1 (5 bases). This CDR3 has 17 residues. CDR1 is SNHLY and CDR2 is FYNNEI in the germline V gene. V gave up 4 bases and J gave up 0 bases, with 18 bases separating them. As DNA, the CDR3 is TGTGCCAGCAGTGGACGGGGCTTAAGCGTCTCTAACTATGGCTACACCTTC. Its protein is CASSGRGLSVSNYGYTF.

This chain's CDR3 is CATSRDVTVNTEAFF. The DNA of the CDR3 is TGTGCCACCAGCAGAGATGTGACGGTGAACACTGAAGCTTTCTTT. V is TRBV15 and J is TRBJ1-1; D is unresolved. V was trimmed by 0 bases and J by 0 bases, leaving 8 bases between them. The germline V gene encodes CDR1 LNHNV and CDR2 YYDKDF (reference sequence). This CDR3 spans 15 amino acids.

The chain joins TRBV6-4 to TRBJ1-2, with 9 bases that match TRBD1. The CDR3 is 13 residues long. The V and J ends lost 5 bases and 5 bases, in that order; junction bases with no gene match: 3. CDR1 and CDR2 from the germline V gene are MRHNA and SNTAGT. The CDR3 nucleotides are TGTGCCAGCAGTACCGGGACAGGGTATGGCTACACCTTC. Translating gives CASSTGTGYGYTF.

The chain links TRBV5-1 to TRBJ1-1; 8 nucleotides line up with TRBD1. Germline CDR1 and CDR2: SGHRS and YFSETQ. This CDR3 region has 15 residues. J lost 5 bases, V lost 0 bases, and 6 bases had no gene match. The chain's CDR3 is CASSLEGTGGTEAFF. CDR3 bases: TGCGCCAGCAGCTTGGAAGGGACAGGCGGGACTGAAGCTTTCTTT.

The V and J genes are TRBV7-9 and TRBJ2-1; 9 nucleotides line up with TRBD2. V was clipped by 1 base and J by 9 bases; unmatched bases: 4. CDR1 is SEHNR and CDR2 is FQNEAQ in the germline V gene (reference sequence). This CDR3 spans 14 amino acids. The CDR3 reads CASSLVAGGTEQFF. CDR3 nucleotides: TGTGCCAGCAGCTTAGTGGCGGGGGGGACTGAGCAGTTCTTC. Full variable domain (remainder filled in from reference TRBV7-9 and TRBJ2-1): DTGVSQNPRHKITKRGQNVTFRCDPISEHNRLYWYRQTLGQGPEFLTYFQNEAQLEKSRLLSDRFSAERPKGSFSTLEIQRTEQGDSAMYLCASSLVAGGTEQFFGPGTRLTVL.

V and J are TRBV27 and TRBJ1-3; 8 nucleotides align to TRBD1. The V gene end was trimmed by 6 bases and the J gene end by 4 bases; junction bases not matched to a gene: 5. The germline V gene has CDR1 MNHEY and CDR2 SMNVEV (reference sequence). CDR3 length equals 14 residues. The CDR3 reads CASSQGAGGNTIYF. CDR3 DNA sequence: TGTGCCAGCAGCCAGGGGGCAGGGGGAAACACCATATATTTT.

The chain links TRBV28 to TRBJ1-4, with 7 bases that match TRBD1. There are 15 residues in the CDR3. Germline CDR1 is MDHEN and CDR2 is SYDVKM. J gave up 8 bases and V 3 bases, and 9 bases lay outside the gene matches. The CDR3 nucleotides are TGTGCCAGCAGTTTTCGACAGGGCGGGTACGAAAAACTGTTTTTT. Its translation: CASSFRQGGYEKLFF.

The gene calls are TRBV4-1 and TRBJ1-2; the match to TRBD1 covers 10 bases. This CDR3 has 18 residues. The V gene's germline CDR1 is MGHRA and CDR2 YSYEKL. Losses at the gene ends were 1 base for V and 2 bases for J; bases not matched to a gene: 10. The CDR3 here is CASSQALQRDRGNYGYTF. The CDR3 region has the DNA TGCGCCAGCAGCCAAGCTCTCCAACGGGACAGGGGAAACTATGGCTACACCTTC.

This clone was picked up one time. V is TRBV15 and J is TRBJ2-5; D not certain. The germline V and J ends were trimmed by 0 bases and 2 bases, with 16 bases remaining between them. CDR3 size: 17 residues. From germline, CDR1 is LNHNV and CDR2 YYDKDF (reference sequence). CDR3 DNA: TGTGCCACCAGCAGAGATCCCAGCGTCATTTTTCAAGAGACCCAGTACTTC. Protein product: CATSRDPSVIFQETQYF. The entire variable domain, with the rest obtained from reference TRBV15 and TRBJ2-5, is as follows: DAMVIQNPRYQVTQFGKPVTLSCSQTLNHNVMYWYQQKSSQAPKLLFHYYDKDFNNEADTPDNFQSRRPNTSFCFLDIRSPGLGDTAMYLCATSRDPSVIFQETQYFGPGTRLLVL.

J is TRBJ2-1 and V is TRBV5-4; 9 nucleotides agree with TRBD2. The CDR3 spans 17 residues. After removal of 3 bases from V and 3 bases from J, the junction contained 10 bases not matched to a gene. The germline V gene encodes CDR1 SGHNT and CDR2 YYREEE (reference sequence). The chain's CDR3 is CASSSGPIAGVYNEQFF. CDR3 DNA: TGTGCCAGCAGCTCCGGTCCCATAGCGGGAGTCTACAATGAGCAGTTCTTC.

The V call is TRBV12-5, the J call TRBJ2-3, with 7 bases identical to TRBD1. Unmatched junction bases numbered 4, after V lost 6 bases and J lost 1 base. This CDR3 has 14 residues. CDR1 and CDR2 from the germline V gene are LGHNT and FRNRAP. In DNA form, the CDR3 reads TGTGCTAGTGGGGTAGGACAGGGCACAGATACGCAGTATTTT. This translates into CASGVGQGTDTQYF.

This chain joins TRBV7-9 and TRBJ1-2, with D possibly TRBD1 on 6 matching bases. CDR1 SEHNR and CDR2 FQNEAQ come from the germline V gene (reference sequence). The CDR3 has 13 residues. V lost 5 bases and J 6 bases, leaving 13 bases between the germline ends. The CDR3 loop is CASSPPRGNGYTF. As DNA, the CDR3 is TGTGCCAGCAGCCCACCTAGGGGGAATGGCTACACCTTC.

The rearrangement links TRBV3-1 (or the pseudogene TRBV3-2) to TRBJ1-3; tentatively, D is TRBD1 (5 bases). Germline assignment: CDR1 LGHDT and CDR2 YNNKEL (reference sequence). V dropped 2 bases and J dropped 0 bases, with 5 bases sitting between them. This CDR3 region has 14 residues. CDR3 DNA sequence: TGTGCCAGCAGCCAAAGGGGCTCTGGAAACACCATATATTTT. Its translation: CASSQRGSGNTIYF.

This chain connects TRBV24-1 to TRBJ1-2, with D possibly matching TRBD1 (6 bases). Germline lookup yields CDR1 KGHDR and CDR2 SFDVKD. This CDR3 is 13 amino acids long. Trimming pared 4 bases from V and 8 bases from J, leaving 13 bases between. This chain's CDR3 is CATSDRTVGGYTF. Here the CDR3 DNA reads TGTGCCACCAGTGACCGGACAGTGGGAGGCTACACCTTC.

The rearrangement links TRBV6-5 to TRBJ2-7; 8 bases agree with TRBD1. The length of the CDR3 is 14 residues. J lost 4 bases, V lost 2 bases, and 4 bases had no gene match. The V gene's germline CDR1 is MNHEY and CDR2 SVGAGI. Written as DNA, the CDR3 is TGTGCCAGCAGTTACCAGGGGGCGTTGTACGAGCAGTACTTC. Protein sequence: CASSYQGALYEQYF.

The V call is TRBV19, the J call TRBJ1-2, with D possibly matching TRBD1 (5 bases). V lost 4 bases and J lost 8, with 17 bases in between. Germline V gene sequence: CDR1 LNHDA, CDR2 SQIVND (reference sequence). The CDR3 is 14 amino acids. The CDR3 protein is CASSTGPTMGGYTF. The CDR3 DNA sequence: TGTGCCAGTAGTACGGGACCAACAATGGGGGGCTACACCTTC. Drawing the rest from reference TRBV19 and TRBJ1-2, the complete variable domain is DGGITQSPKYLFRKEGQNVTLSCEQNLNHDAMYWYRQDPGQGLRLIYYSQIVNDFQKGDIAEGYSVSREKKESFPLTVTSAQKNPTAFYLCASSTGPTMGGYTFGSGTRLTVV.

The chain carries TRBV4-3 and TRBJ1-2; 11 nucleotides agree with TRBD1. CDR1 and CDR2 (germline): LGHNA, YSLEER. The CDR3 totals 15 residues. V lost 3 bases to trimming and J lost 2 bases; unmatched junction nucleotides: 2. CDR3 nucleotides: TGCGCCAGCAGCCATGGACAGGGGGCAAACTATGGCTACACCTTC. Its translation is CASSHGQGANYGYTF.

This sequence joins TRBV7-9 and TRBJ1-1; no clear D gene. CDR1 and CDR2 (germline): SEHNR, FQNEAQ (reference sequence). The V end lost 7 bases, the J end lost 7 bases, and 13 bases lay between the germline ends. The CDR3 sequence is 12 residues long. Here the CDR3 reads CASTPLGDEAFF. The CDR3 nucleotides read TGTGCCAGCACCCCCCTTGGGGATGAAGCTTTCTTT.

The CDR3 region has the DNA TGTGCCAGCAGCTCTCGTAGCAATCAGCCCCAGCATTTT. This encodes CASSSRSNQPQHF. J is TRBJ1-5 and V is TRBV7-3; D ambiguous. Trimming left V 4 bases short and J 0 bases short, with 4 bases between. There are 13 residues in the CDR3. Germline V gene lookup returns CDR1 SGHTA and CDR2 FQGTGA.

The chain has TRBV6-5 and TRBJ1-5; D unclear. CDR3 length equals 13 residues. Germline CDR1 is MNHEY and CDR2 is SVGAGI. Trimming left V 6 bases short and J 0 bases short, with 6 bases between. CDR3 protein: CASSPDSNQPQHF. The CDR3 coding sequence is TGTGCCAGCAGCCCGGATAGCAATCAGCCCCAGCATTTT.